The sequence of this T cell receptor (beta chain) was determined in a study of blood T cell repertoires in COVID-19. The overall study: The analysed material was cDNA or gDNA that came from T cells, B-cell-depleted T cells, or PBMCs.

CDR1 and CDR2 from the germline V gene are MDHEN and SYDVKM. Germline trimming cut 6 bases from V and 5 bases from J; bases unmatched to any gene: 10. The CDR3 runs to 16 residues. Libraries were prepared by immunoSEQ multiplex PCR; TCRdb keeps only in-frame clonotypes and omits some of them. The data hold approximately 250,000 clones, with 86% observed a single time. This clonotype was obtained from a man aged 25-45 years with active or convalescent COVID-19. Sequenced: peripheral blood. The chain combines TRBV28 with TRBJ2-1; 10 bases match TRBD2. DNA for the CDR3: TGTGCCAGCAGGAAGGGACTAGCGACCGTTAACAATGAGCAGTTCTTC. Encoded protein: CASRKGLATVNNEQFF.